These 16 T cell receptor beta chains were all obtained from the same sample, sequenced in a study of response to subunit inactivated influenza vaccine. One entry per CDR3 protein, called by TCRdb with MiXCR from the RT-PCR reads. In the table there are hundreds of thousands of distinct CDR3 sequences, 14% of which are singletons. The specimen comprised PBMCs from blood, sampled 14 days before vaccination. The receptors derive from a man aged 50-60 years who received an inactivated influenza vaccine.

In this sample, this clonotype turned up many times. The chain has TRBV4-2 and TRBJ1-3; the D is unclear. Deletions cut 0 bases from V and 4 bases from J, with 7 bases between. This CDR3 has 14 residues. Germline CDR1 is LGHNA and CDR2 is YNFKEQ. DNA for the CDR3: TGTGCCAGCAGCCAAGATGGACTGGGAAACACCATATATTTT. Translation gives CASSQDGLGNTIYF.

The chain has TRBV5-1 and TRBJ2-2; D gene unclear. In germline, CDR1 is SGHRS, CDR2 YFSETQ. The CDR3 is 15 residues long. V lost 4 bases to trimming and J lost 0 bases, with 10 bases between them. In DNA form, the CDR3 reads TGCGCCAGCAGCCCTCATGCGTCGAACACCGGGGAGCTGTTTTTT. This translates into CASSPHASNTGELFF.

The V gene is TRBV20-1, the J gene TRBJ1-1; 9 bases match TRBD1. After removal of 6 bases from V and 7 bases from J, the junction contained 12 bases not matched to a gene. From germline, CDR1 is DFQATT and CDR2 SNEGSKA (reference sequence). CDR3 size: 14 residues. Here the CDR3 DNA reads TGCAGTGCCGAAGGACAGGGGACGCAAAGTGAAGCTTTCTTT. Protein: CSAEGQGTQSEAFF.

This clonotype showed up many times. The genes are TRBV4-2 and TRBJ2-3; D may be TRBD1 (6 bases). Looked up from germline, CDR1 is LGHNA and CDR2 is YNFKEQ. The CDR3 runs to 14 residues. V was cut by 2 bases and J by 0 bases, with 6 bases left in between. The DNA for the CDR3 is TGTGCCAGCAGCCAAACAGGGAGCACAGATACGCAGTATTTT. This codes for CASSQTGSTDTQYF.

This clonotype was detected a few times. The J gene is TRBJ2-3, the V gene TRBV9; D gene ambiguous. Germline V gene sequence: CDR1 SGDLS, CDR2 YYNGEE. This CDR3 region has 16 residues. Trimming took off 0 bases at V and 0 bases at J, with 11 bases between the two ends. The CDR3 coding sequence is TGTGCCAGCAGCGTAGGTCCTGTAACTAGCACAGATACGCAGTATTTT. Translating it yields CASSVGPVTSTDTQYF.

CDR3 in DNA: TGCAGTGCCAACAGGCTATCCTACAATGAGCAGTTCTTC. This sequence encodes CSANRLSYNEQFF. This chain connects TRBV20-1 to TRBJ2-1, with a possible D match to TRBD1 (5 bases). The germline CDR1 and CDR2 sequences are DFQATT and SNEGSKA (reference sequence). Trimming shortened V by 6 bases and J by 1 base, and 10 bases separated the two germline ends. The CDR3 is 13 residues long.

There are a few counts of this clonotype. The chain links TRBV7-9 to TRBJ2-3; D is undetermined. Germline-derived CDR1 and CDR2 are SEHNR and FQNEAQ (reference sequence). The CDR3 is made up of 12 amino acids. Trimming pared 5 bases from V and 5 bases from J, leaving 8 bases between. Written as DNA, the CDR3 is TGTGCCAGCAGCCGCCTGGGAGATACGCAGTATTTT. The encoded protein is CASSRLGDTQYF.

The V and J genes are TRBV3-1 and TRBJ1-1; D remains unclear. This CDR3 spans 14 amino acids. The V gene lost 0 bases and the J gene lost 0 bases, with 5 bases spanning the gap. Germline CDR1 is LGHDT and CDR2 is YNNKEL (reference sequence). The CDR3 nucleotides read TGTGCCAGCAGCCAAGACAGTTTGAACACTGAAGCTTTCTTT. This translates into CASSQDSLNTEAFF.

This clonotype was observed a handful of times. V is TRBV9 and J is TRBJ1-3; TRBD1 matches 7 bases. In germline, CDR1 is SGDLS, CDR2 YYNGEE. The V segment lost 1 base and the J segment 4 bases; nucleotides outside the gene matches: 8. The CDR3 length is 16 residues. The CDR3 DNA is TGTGCCAGCAGCGTAAGGGACAGCTCTCCAGGAAACACCATATATTTT. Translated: CASSVRDSSPGNTIYF.

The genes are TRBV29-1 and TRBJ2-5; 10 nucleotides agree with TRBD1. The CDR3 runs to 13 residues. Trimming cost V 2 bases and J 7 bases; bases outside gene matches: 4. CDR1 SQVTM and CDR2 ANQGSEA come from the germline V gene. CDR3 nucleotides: TGCAGCGTTGAAAGACAGGGGGCTTGGACCCAGTACTTC. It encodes CSVERQGAWTQYF.

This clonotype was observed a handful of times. The CDR3 is CASSAGLAWGEQFF. The CDR3 nucleotides are TGTGCCAGCAGTGCGGGACTAGCGTGGGGTGAGCAGTTCTTC. The chain recombines TRBV12-3 or TRBV12-4 with TRBJ2-1; 10 bases are a match to TRBD2. The V segment lost 5 bases and the J segment 9 bases; nucleotides outside the gene matches: 7. The CDR3 runs 14 residues.

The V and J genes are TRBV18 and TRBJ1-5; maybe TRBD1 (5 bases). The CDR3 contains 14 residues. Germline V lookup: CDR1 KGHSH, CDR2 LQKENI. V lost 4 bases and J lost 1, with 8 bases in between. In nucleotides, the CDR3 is TGTGCCAGCTCACTCAAGGGGAGCAATCAGCCCCAGCATTTT. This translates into CASSLKGSNQPQHF. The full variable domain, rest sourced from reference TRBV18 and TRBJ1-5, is NAGVMQNPRHLVRRRGQEARLRCSPMKGHSHVYWYRQLPEEGLKFMVYLQKENIIDESGMPKERFSAEFPKEGPSILRIQQVVRGDSAAYFCASSLKGSNQPQHFGDGTRLSIL.

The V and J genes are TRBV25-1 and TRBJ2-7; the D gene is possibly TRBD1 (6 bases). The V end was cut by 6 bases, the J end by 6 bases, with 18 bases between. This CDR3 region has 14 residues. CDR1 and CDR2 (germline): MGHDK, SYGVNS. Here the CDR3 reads CASSPRRVGGEQYF. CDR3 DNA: TGTGCCAGCAGCCCACGTAGGGTAGGGGGCGAGCAGTACTTC.

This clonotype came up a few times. The CDR3 DNA reads TGTGCCACCAGCAGGGCCGGGACAGCAACCAGGAGTGAGCAGTTCTTC. Residues: CATSRAGTATRSEQFF. The chain is built from TRBV15 and TRBJ2-1; TRBD1 aligns across 7 bases. The germline CDR1 and CDR2 sequences are LNHNV and YYDKDF (reference sequence). With 3 bases clipped from V and 9 bases from J, the junction kept 14 bases outside the gene matches. The CDR3 spans 16 residues.

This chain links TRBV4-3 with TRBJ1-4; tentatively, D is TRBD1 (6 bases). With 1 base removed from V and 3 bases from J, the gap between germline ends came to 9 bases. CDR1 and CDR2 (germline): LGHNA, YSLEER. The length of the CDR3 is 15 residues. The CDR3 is CASSQGPGANEKLFF. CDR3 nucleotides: TGCGCCAGCAGCCAAGGCCCAGGGGCTAATGAAAAACTGTTTTTT.

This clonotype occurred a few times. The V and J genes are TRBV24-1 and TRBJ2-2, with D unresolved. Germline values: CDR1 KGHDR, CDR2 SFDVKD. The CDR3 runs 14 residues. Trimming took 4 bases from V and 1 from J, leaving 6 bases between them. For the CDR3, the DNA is TGTGCCACCAGTGAGACGGGGAACACCGGGGAGCTGTTTTTT. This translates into CATSETGNTGELFF.